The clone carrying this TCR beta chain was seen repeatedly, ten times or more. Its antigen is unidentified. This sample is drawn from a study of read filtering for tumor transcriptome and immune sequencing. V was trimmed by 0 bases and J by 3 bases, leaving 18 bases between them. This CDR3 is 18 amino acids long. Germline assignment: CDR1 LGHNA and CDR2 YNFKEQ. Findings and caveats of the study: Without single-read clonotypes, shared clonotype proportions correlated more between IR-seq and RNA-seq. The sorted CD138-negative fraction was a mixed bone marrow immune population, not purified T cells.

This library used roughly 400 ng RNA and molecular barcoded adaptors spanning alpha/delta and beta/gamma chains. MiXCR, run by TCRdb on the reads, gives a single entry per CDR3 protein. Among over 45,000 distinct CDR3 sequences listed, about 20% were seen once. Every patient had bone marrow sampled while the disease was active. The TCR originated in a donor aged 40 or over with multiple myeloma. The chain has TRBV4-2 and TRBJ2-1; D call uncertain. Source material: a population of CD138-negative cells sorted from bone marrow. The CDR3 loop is CASSQDGLSGWSYNEQFF. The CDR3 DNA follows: TGTGCCAGCAGCCAAGATGGGCTATCGGGTTGGAGCTACAATGAGCAGTTCTTC.